Below, 22 T cell receptor beta chains from the same sample are listed, as sequenced in a study of control samples from healthy donors and cancer patients. Repertoires were generated with immunoSEQ multiplex PCR, while TCRdb's copy carries only in-frame clones and drops some. This table has around 140,000 clones, approximately 91% appearing once. The sample comprised blood. These receptors all come from a man aged 25-45 years in good health.

The chain combines TRBV7-2 with TRBJ2-4, with 11 bases fitting TRBD2. Germline-derived CDR1 and CDR2 are SGHTA and FQGNSA. The CDR3 length is 16 residues. V lost 3 bases to trimming and J lost 1 base; unmatched junction nucleotides: 2. This CDR3 reads CASSLGLAVAKNIQYF. For the CDR3, the DNA is TGTGCCAGCAGCTTGGGACTAGCGGTGGCCAAAAACATTCAGTACTTC.

The chain links TRBV29-1 to TRBJ2-7, with D unresolved. CDR3 length: 11 residues. Trimming left V 7 bases short and J 2 bases short, with 9 bases between. In germline, CDR1 is SQVTM, CDR2 ANQGSEA. The CDR3 is CSAETPYEQYF. For the CDR3, the DNA is TGCAGCGCAGAGACCCCCTACGAGCAGTACTTC.

CDR3: CASSLQRGGRQFF. CDR3 sequence (DNA): TGTGCCAGCAGCTTACAGCGGGGGGGCCGGCAGTTCTTC. The chain couples TRBV3-1 (or the pseudogene TRBV3-2) to TRBJ2-1, with 10 positions matching TRBD2. The J segment lost 12 bases and the V segment lost 5 bases, leaving 7 bases of the junction unmatched. The CDR3 consists of 13 residues. Germline loops: CDR1 LGHDT, CDR2 YNNKEL (reference sequence).

The chain is built from TRBV19 and TRBJ2-7; possible D gene TRBD1, 5 bases. The CDR3 is made up of 14 amino acids. From germline, CDR1 is LNHDA and CDR2 SQIVND (reference sequence). V was cut by 3 bases and J by 2 bases, with 11 bases left in between. CDR3 amino acids: CASSMATGAYEQYF. DNA of the CDR3: TGTGCCAGTAGTATGGCCACAGGAGCCTACGAGCAGTACTTC.

The rearrangement links TRBV12-3 or TRBV12-4 to TRBJ1-1; D possibly corresponds to TRBD1 (6 bases). The CDR3 has 13 residues. Trimming stripped 5 bases from V and 10 bases from J, with 17 bases between. CDR3 in DNA: TGTGCCAGCAGTCCCGGCCCAACAGGGAGAGCTTTCTTT. Its translation: CASSPGPTGRAFF.

V and J are TRBV5-1 and TRBJ1-1; a weak D match, TRBD1 (5 bases). CDR3 length equals 15 residues. Germline-derived CDR1 and CDR2 are SGHRS and YFSETQ. The V gene lost 1 base and the J gene lost 3 bases, with 13 bases spanning the gap. In DNA, the CDR3 is TGCGCCAGCAGCTTGACAGTTCAAGGGGACACTGAAGCTTTCTTT. Amino acid sequence: CASSLTVQGDTEAFF.

J is TRBJ1-3 and V is TRBV28; D uncertain. V was cut by 7 bases and J by 1 base, with 11 bases left in between. The CDR3 runs 14 residues. The germline V gene encodes CDR1 MDHEN and CDR2 SYDVKM. In nucleotides, the CDR3 is TGTGCCAGCATCCCAGGTGGTTCTGGAAACACCATATATTTT. Its translation is CASIPGGSGNTIYF.

This sequence joins TRBV15 and TRBJ1-1; 8 bases match TRBD1. The length of the CDR3 is 16 residues. The trim removed 1 base at V and 0 bases at J, leaving 4 bases unmatched. Germline assignment: CDR1 LNHNV and CDR2 YYDKDF (reference sequence). The CDR3 DNA is TGTGCCACCAGCAGAGGTAGACAGGGGTTGAACACTGAAGCTTTCTTT. Translating it yields CATSRGRQGLNTEAFF.

The chain has TRBV7-9 and TRBJ2-3, with 9 bases aligning to TRBD1. After removal of 1 base from V and 2 bases from J, the junction contained 4 bases not matched to a gene. This CDR3 comprises 16 residues. Germline CDR1 SEHNR, CDR2 FQNEAQ (reference sequence). The CDR3 coding sequence is TGTGCCAGCAGCTTAGGTGGGACAGGGCACACAGATACGCAGTATTTT. Encoded protein: CASSLGGTGHTDTQYF. Based on the CDR3 plus reference TRBV7-9 and TRBJ2-3, the full variable domain is DTGVSQNPRHKITKRGQNVTFRCDPISEHNRLYWYRQTLGQGPEFLTYFQNEAQLEKSRLLSDRFSAERPKGSFSTLEIQRTEQGDSAMYLCASSLGGTGHTDTQYFGPGTRLTVL.

The V call is TRBV7-9, the J call TRBJ1-2; D uncertain. Germline V lookup: CDR1 SEHNR, CDR2 FQNEAQ (reference sequence). This CDR3 comprises 13 residues. With 3 bases removed from V and 0 bases from J, the gap between germline ends came to 5 bases. CDR3 in amino acids: CASSLGTNYGYTF. CDR3 DNA: TGTGCCAGCAGCTTGGGAACTAACTATGGCTACACCTTC. The entire variable domain, with the rest obtained from reference TRBV7-9 and TRBJ1-2, is as follows: DTGVSQNPRHKITKRGQNVTFRCDPISEHNRLYWYRQTLGQGPEFLTYFQNEAQLEKSRLLSDRFSAERPKGSFSTLEIQRTEQGDSAMYLCASSLGTNYGYTFGSGTRLTVV.

The V call is TRBV7-9, the J call TRBJ1-5; D possibly corresponds to TRBD1 (5 bases). This CDR3 spans 14 amino acids. Germline CDR1 reads SEHNR; CDR2 reads FQNEAQ (reference sequence). V was trimmed by 8 bases and J by 4 bases, leaving 15 bases between them. CDR3 sequence: CASADNLGNQPQHF. CDR3 in DNA: TGTGCCAGCGCGGACAACCTGGGGAATCAGCCCCAGCATTTT.

The chain links TRBV27 to TRBJ1-6; D gene ambiguous. There are 13 residues in the CDR3. Germline CDR1 reads MNHEY; CDR2 reads SMNVEV (reference sequence). V lost 1 base and J lost 4, with 2 bases in between. CDR3 nucleotides: TGTGCCAGCAGTTTATTATATAATTCACCCCTCCACTTT. Amino acids: CASSLLYNSPLHF.

The chain links TRBV6-1 to TRBJ2-2; TRBD1 aligns across 8 bases. The CDR3 consists of 16 residues. Trimming at V came to 0 bases and at J to 7 bases, leaving 7 bases not matched to a gene. Germline V CDR1 and CDR2: MNHNS, SASEGT. The chain's CDR3 is CASSEARDRLDGELFF. CDR3 DNA: TGTGCCAGCAGTGAAGCCAGGGACAGGCTGGACGGGGAGCTGTTTTTT.

J is TRBJ2-1 and V is TRBV7-2; D ambiguous. V was shortened by 5 bases and J by 8 bases, with 10 bases between the two germline ends. The CDR3 is made up of 12 amino acids. Germline CDR1 SGHTA, CDR2 FQGNSA. As DNA, the CDR3 is TGTGCCAGCAGCATGGTCGGGTATGAGCAGTTCTTC. It codes for CASSMVGYEQFF.

The chain employs TRBV25-1 and TRBJ1-1, with 7 nucleotides matching TRBD1. The CDR3 length is 15 residues. V shed 5 bases, J shed 0 bases, and the junction held 6 bases outside the gene matches. Germline V gene data show CDR1 as MGHDK and CDR2 as SYGVNS. Written as DNA, the CDR3 is TGTGCCAGCAGTCTCCATCAGGGGGTGAACACTGAAGCTTTCTTT. Protein sequence: CASSLHQGVNTEAFF.

This clone showed up just a few times. The chain uses TRBV30 and TRBJ1-1, with 7 bases lining up with TRBD1. With 3 bases clipped from V and 10 bases from J, the junction kept 5 bases outside the gene matches. The germline V gene has CDR1 GTSNPN and CDR2 SVGIG (reference sequence). This CDR3 spans 11 amino acids. The CDR3 sequence is CAWRGTVAAFF. The CDR3 nucleotides are TGTGCCTGGAGGGGGACAGTAGCAGCTTTCTTT.

The chain links TRBV19 to TRBJ2-1; 7 bases are shared with TRBD1. Germline CDR1 is LNHDA and CDR2 is SQIVND (reference sequence). V trimming: 6 bases; J trimming: 1 base; junction bases outside the gene matches: 6. The CDR3 spans 15 residues. CDR3 in DNA: TGTGCCAGTAGGCGACCGGGACAGTCCTACAATGAGCAGTTCTTC. This gives the protein CASRRPGQSYNEQFF.

The rearrangement joins TRBV27 to TRBJ1-5, with D maybe TRBD1 (5 bases). The CDR3 has 17 residues. V lost 5 bases and J 2 bases, leaving 19 bases between the germline ends. Germline V gene sequence: CDR1 MNHEY, CDR2 SMNVEV (reference sequence). The chain's CDR3 is CASSIRNPGTGNQPQHF. DNA for the CDR3: TGTGCCAGCAGTATCCGAAATCCCGGGACGGGCAATCAGCCCCAGCATTTT.

In this sample, this clone turned up once. The J gene is TRBJ1-1, the V gene TRBV5-1, with a weak D call TRBD1 (5 bases). The ends were cut back, 3 bases at V and 3 bases at J, with 12 bases in the middle. Germline V gene sequence: CDR1 SGHRS, CDR2 YFSETQ. This CDR3 has 14 amino acids. CDR3 nucleotide sequence: TGCGCCAGCAGCTCCCCGGGACTTTACACTGAAGCTTTCTTT. Translated, it gives CASSSPGLYTEAFF. Looking up the rest from reference TRBV5-1 and TRBJ1-1 gives the full variable domain: KAGVTQTPRYLIKTRGQQVTLSCSPISGHRSVSWYQQTPGQGLQFLFEYFSETQRNKGNFPGRFSGRQFSNSRSEMNVSTLELGDSALYLCASSSPGLYTEAFFGQGTRLTVV.

This clone showed up just once. The chain uses TRBV3-1 (or the pseudogene TRBV3-2) and TRBJ2-3, with D uncertain. CDR3 size: 14 residues. V was clipped by 0 bases and J by 6 bases, with 10 bases between them. Germline V gene sequence: CDR1 LGHDT, CDR2 YNNKEL (reference sequence). The CDR3 nucleotides are TGTGCCAGCAGCCAAGACTTCGGTGGGGATACGCAGTATTTT. Its translation: CASSQDFGGDTQYF.

The chain is built from TRBV19 and TRBJ1-6; the match to TRBD1 covers 9 bases. Germline CDR1 is LNHDA and CDR2 is SQIVND (reference sequence). After removal of 5 bases from V and 10 bases from J, the junction contained 6 bases not matched to a gene. The CDR3 consists of 14 residues. This CDR3 reads CASSVTGGESPLHF. CDR3 in DNA: TGTGCCAGTAGTGTTACAGGGGGCGAGTCACCCCTCCACTTT. Full variable domain (remainder filled in from reference TRBV19 and TRBJ1-6): DGGITQSPKYLFRKEGQNVTLSCEQNLNHDAMYWYRQDPGQGLRLIYYSQIVNDFQKGDIAEGYSVSREKKESFPLTVTSAQKNPTAFYLCASSVTGGESPLHFGNGTRLTVT.

V gene TRBV2 combines with J gene TRBJ1-3, with D possibly TRBD1 on 5 matching bases. The germline V gene has CDR1 SNHLY and CDR2 FYNNEI. This CDR3 contains 14 residues. Trimming left V 7 bases short and J 2 bases short, with 12 bases between. CDR3 in amino acids: CASKGWGAGNTIYF. The CDR3 DNA follows: TGTGCCAGCAAGGGATGGGGGGCTGGAAACACCATATATTTT.